This section outlines one TCR beta chain sequence together with its context. Its antigen is unidentified. Gene and germline names: mouse. The read comes to an end 1 residue before the CDR3 does, leaving the germline J gene to fill in the end. The record originates from a study of tissue T cells after allogeneic stem cell transplantation. Study-wide points: Sampling depth was limited, and the cohort was small and clinically varied. Motif-based clustering found tissue-specific repertoire signatures shared across patients, though few clones were shared. Only a limited share of tissue TCRs appeared in blood or spleen.

Germline CDR1 and CDR2: KGHPV and FQNQEV (reference sequence). Trimming pared 3 bases from V and 1 base from J, leaving 6 bases between. The CDR3 sequence is 13 residues long. The method was immunoSEQ multiplex PCR; TCRdb's version includes in-frame clones alone and lacks a portion of them. The sample comprises about 2,200 clones, around three fifths of which are singletons, and around 18% rests with the top ten. The time point denotes: mouse harvest day 7 after allogeneic transplant. Mouse grafts combined 10^7 T-cell-depleted bone marrow cells with 10^6 splenic CD5+ T cells. This mouse GVHD model was MHC-mismatched B6 to BALB/c, profiled day 7 or 14.

Sequencing used liver tissue. The source is a female BALB/c mouse given C57BL/6 T cells with graft-versus-host disease after an allogeneic hematopoietic cell transplant. V usage is TRBV26 and J usage is TRBJ1-2; D remains unclear. CDR3 sequence: CASSLQINSDYTF. The CDR3 DNA, read in part, is TGTGCCAGCAGTCTCCAGATAAACTCCGACTACACC. The full variable domain, its missing parts supplied by reference TRBV26 and TRBJ1-2, is NSKVIQTPRYLVKGQGQKAKMRCIPEKGHPVVFWYQQNKNNEFKFLINFQNQEVLQQIDMTEKRFSAECPSNSPCSLEIQSSEAGDSALYLCASSLQINSDYTFGSGTRLLVI.